This T cell receptor (beta chain) was profiled in a study of cytomegalovirus exposure and HLA in healthy donors. Germline V gene lookup returns CDR1 LGHNA and CDR2 YNFKEQ. The junction had 2 bases not matched to a gene; V was cut back by 1 base and J by 3 bases. This CDR3 spans 15 amino acids. The study, taken as a whole, reports: Later on, an analysis tied around 17,000 TCR beta sequences to HLA alleles at 0.05 false discovery rate. Analysis was carried out at a later point, and it linked a missense DCLRE1C variant to TCR beta V- and J-gene trimming. Earlier analysis looked at TCR beta V segments, and most were productive about 90% or about 30% of the time.

The table lists this clone with a few counts. Antigen specificity is unknown. The primer mix had 60 Vbeta and 13 Jbeta primers. Assay: immunoSEQ multiplex PCR; the TCRdb copy retains only in-frame clones and omits some. This table holds around 140,000 clones, less than 80% found once. The sequence was collected from a man aged 50 to 59 in good health and CMV-seropositive. Sample: PBMCs. The V call is TRBV4-2, the J call TRBJ2-2; 7 nucleotides line up with TRBD1. The CDR3 DNA sequence: TGTGCCAGCAGCCAAGGCGACAGGGACACCGGGGAGCTGTTTTTT. Translating it yields CASSQGDRDTGELFF.